These T cell receptor beta chains were read from a single sample in a study of beta chain features in type 1 diabetes. Assay used: immunoSEQ multiplex PCR; TCRdb lists only in-frame clones, some missing. The table has 250,000 to 350,000 clones, roughly 15% seen once. The sample taken for sequencing was naive CD4+ T cells from blood. The receptors stem from a man between 18 and 29 years old with type 1 diabetes. Both conserved end residues are part of each CDR3. The D gene is left open where the match is weak. Size is stated for part of the rows, as once, few or many counts, or as a class when the clone is expanded.

v_call	j_call	clone_size	d_call	cdr3_nt	cdr3_aa
TRBV4-1	TRBJ2-1	-	-	TGCGCCAGCAGCCAAGACGACAGATCCTACAATGAGCAGTTCTTC	CASSQDDRSYNEQFF
TRBV30	TRBJ1-5	once	TRBD1	TGTGCCTGGAGTGGCGTGGGACAGTTAGAGCCCCAGCATTTT	CAWSGVGQLEPQHF
TRBV28	TRBJ2-2	-	-	TGTGCCAGCAGTTTCCGACTCGAGCTGTTTTTT	CASSFRLELFF
TRBV9	TRBJ2-5	-	-	TGTGCCAGCAGCGCCCACAGGGTAGAGACCCAGTACTTC	CASSAHRVETQYF
TRBV29-1	TRBJ2-3	few	-	TGCAGCGTGGAAAGGCGGGGCACAGATACGCAGTATTTT	CSVERRGTDTQYF
TRBV29-1	TRBJ1-2	few	-	TGCAGCGTGGAACGGGGGGCTTTTGGTTCCAACTATGGCTACACCTTC	CSVERGAFGSNYGYTF
TRBV19	TRBJ1-1	-	-	TGTGCCACGGGACATTGGAACACTGAAGCTTTCTTT	CATGHWNTEAFF
TRBV19	TRBJ2-1	few	-	TGTGCCAGTAGTTTCCGACGACTCGGGGGACGGGACAATGAGCAGTTCTTC	CASSFRRLGGRDNEQFF
TRBV6-5	TRBJ2-5	-	TRBD1	TGTGCCAGCAGCTATAACAGGGGAGAGACCCAGTACTTC	CASSYNRGETQYF
TRBV21-1	TRBJ2-3	-	-	TGTGCCAGCAGCAAAGGGGGCAGCACAGATACGCAGTATTTT	CASSKGGSTDTQYF
TRBV5-1	TRBJ2-3	-	-	TGCGCCAGCAGCCCTGCCGGGACAAGTAGCCGGGCGTCCACAGATACGCAGTATTTT	CASSPAGTSSRASTDTQYF
TRBV9	TRBJ1-1	-	-	TGTGCCAGCAGCGTAACGGCCGGGGGAGGCACTGAAGCTTTCTTT	CASSVTAGGGTEAFF
TRBV2	TRBJ2-1	few	-	TGTGCCGGATCTATAGCGGCCTCCTACAATGAGCAGTTCTTC	CAGSIAASYNEQFF
TRBV9	TRBJ2-3	-	-	TGTGCCAGCAGCGTAGCTGCAGATACGCAGTATTTT	CASSVAADTQYF
TRBV14	TRBJ2-3	few	-	TGTGCCAGCAGCCCCCACGGAGGGTTAGATACGCAGTATTTT	CASSPHGGLDTQYF
TRBV7-2	TRBJ2-1	-	-	TGTGCCAGCAGCCCCGGGGGAGTTAGCAATGAGCAGTTCTTC	CASSPGGVSNEQFF
TRBV11-2	TRBJ2-7	-	-	TGTGCCAGCAGCTTAGTGCGGGGTAGCTCCTACGAGCAGTACTTC	CASSLVRGSSYEQYF
TRBV29-1	TRBJ2-5	-	-	TGCAGCGTTGATGGTGTTAGAGGGGAGACCCAGTACTTC	CSVDGVRGETQYF
TRBV7-9	TRBJ1-1	-	TRBD1	TGTGCCAGCAGCGTCGGGCAGGGGGATACTGAAGCTTTCTTT	CASSVGQGDTEAFF
TRBV6-4	TRBJ2-1	-	TRBD2	TGTGCCAGCAGTCCCGGGACTAGTTATAGAAATGAGCAGTTCTTC	CASSPGTSYRNEQFF
TRBV30	TRBJ1-6	-	-	TGTGCCTGGAGTGTAAGCCCACAGTCGGGGAACTATAATTCACCCCTCCACTTT	CAWSVSPQSGNYNSPLHF
TRBV7-2	TRBJ2-7	-	-	TGTGCCAGCAGCTTAAGAAGGGGCTACGAGCAGTACTTC	CASSLRRGYEQYF
TRBV5-1	TRBJ1-5	few	TRBD1	TGCGCCAGCAGCTCGACAGGGTACGAGGATCAGCCCCAGCATTTT	CASSSTGYEDQPQHF
TRBV2	TRBJ2-3	-	TRBD1	TGTGCCAGCACACGAGGGGGCCTCTGGGATACGCAGTATTTT	CASTRGGLWDTQYF
TRBV4-3	TRBJ1-2	-	-	TGCGCCAGCAGCCACCGATGGCGGGGGGCTGGGAGCTATGGCTACACCTTC	CASSHRWRGAGSYGYTF
TRBV29-1	TRBJ2-3	-	-	TGCAGCGTTGCCCCCCGTCTGCGGGCCTCAGATACGCAGTATTTT	CSVAPRLRASDTQYF
TRBV10-3	TRBJ1-1	few	TRBD1	TGTGCCATCAGCACCACAGGGGTCACTGAAGCTTTCTTT	CAISTTGVTEAFF
TRBV7-9	TRBJ1-6	-	TRBD1	TGTGCCAGCAGCTGGGACAGGGAGTACTCACCCCTCCACTTT	CASSWDREYSPLHF
TRBV7-9	TRBJ2-2	-	-	TGTGCCAGCAGCGTTAGAAACACCGGGGAGCTGTTTTTT	CASSVRNTGELFF
TRBV19	TRBJ1-6	-	TRBD1	TGTGCCAGCAAATCCGCAGGGGGCGGTAATTCACCCCTCCACTTT	CASKSAGGGNSPLHF
TRBV30	TRBJ2-3	-	-	TGTGCCTGGGGTACAGGGACAGATACGCAGTATTTT	CAWGTGTDTQYF
TRBV7-2	TRBJ2-3	few	-	TGTGCCAGCGCCCAGGGGGGTAGCACAGATACGCAGTATTTT	CASAQGGSTDTQYF
TRBV12-5	TRBJ1-1	few	-	TGTGCTAGTGGTCCCCCCCTTTTCGACAGGACTGAAGCTTTCTTT	CASGPPLFDRTEAFF